This T cell receptor beta chain was captured in a study of cytomegalovirus exposure and HLA in healthy donors. Germline V gene lookup returns CDR1 MDHEN and CDR2 SYDVKM. The length of the CDR3 is 11 residues. Amplification used 60 Vbeta primers and 13 Jbeta primers. Some clones are missing from TCRdb's copy, which holds only in-frame ones; the method was immunoSEQ multiplex PCR. The table gives about 210,000 clones; the top ten clones make up under 1% of it. Note on this clone: The junction does not match germline at one end; this may be a read error.

The sequenced sample was PBMCs. This sequence originates from a woman younger than 45 in good health and CMV-seropositive. The chain employs TRBV28 and TRBJ1-2; D is uncertain. CDR3 in amino acids: CASSWNYGYAF. Here the CDR3 DNA reads TGTGCCAGCAGCTGGAACTATGGCTACGCCTTC.